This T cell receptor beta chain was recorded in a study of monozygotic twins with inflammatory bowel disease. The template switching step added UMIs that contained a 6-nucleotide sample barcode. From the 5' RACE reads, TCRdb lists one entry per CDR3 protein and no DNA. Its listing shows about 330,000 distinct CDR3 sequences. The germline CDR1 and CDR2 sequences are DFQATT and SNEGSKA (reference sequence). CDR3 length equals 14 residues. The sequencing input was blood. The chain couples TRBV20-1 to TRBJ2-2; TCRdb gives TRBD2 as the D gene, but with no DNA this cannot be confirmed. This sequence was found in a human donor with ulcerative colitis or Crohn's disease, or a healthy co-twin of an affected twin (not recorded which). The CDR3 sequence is CSARASVGAGELFF.